This T cell receptor (beta chain) was obtained from a study of blood T cells in healthy people across ages. A second about 6 to 12 cycle PCR used barcoded and J-beta primers. Via MiXCR, TCRdb re-called the 5' RACE reads, giving one row per CDR3 protein. This sample carries roughly 500,000 distinct CDR3 sequences, 24% of them seen once, and the ten largest clones take roughly 10%. Study-wide results and limits: Unsorted PBMCs prevented conclusive naive versus antigen-experienced comparison.

The V gene lost 1 base and the J gene lost 6 bases, with 6 bases spanning the gap. The CDR3 is 13 residues long. Germline CDR1 reads SGHVS; CDR2 reads FNYEAQ. With respect to this clonotype: Its antigen is unknown.

The sample was also reused in another study, on T cells of mothers and their children.

The specimen sequenced was blood. The TCR comes from a boy aged 5-17 years in good health. The rearrangement joins TRBV7-6 to TRBJ1-4; a weak D match, TRBD1 (6 bases). CDR3 amino acids: CASSLGTDEKLFF. CDR3 DNA: TGTGCCAGCAGCTTAGGGACAGATGAAAAACTGTTTTTT.